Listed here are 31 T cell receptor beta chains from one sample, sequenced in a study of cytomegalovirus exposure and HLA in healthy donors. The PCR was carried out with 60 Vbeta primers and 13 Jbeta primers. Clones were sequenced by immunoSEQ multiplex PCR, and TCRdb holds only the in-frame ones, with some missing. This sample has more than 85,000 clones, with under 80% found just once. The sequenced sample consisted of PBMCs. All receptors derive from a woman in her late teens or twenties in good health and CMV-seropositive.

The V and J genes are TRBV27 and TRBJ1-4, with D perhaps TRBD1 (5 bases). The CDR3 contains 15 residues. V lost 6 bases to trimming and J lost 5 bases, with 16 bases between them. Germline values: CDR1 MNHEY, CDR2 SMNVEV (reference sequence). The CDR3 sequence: CASRLWGGSNEKLFF. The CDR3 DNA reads TGTGCCAGCAGATTGTGGGGGGGATCGAATGAAAAACTGTTTTTT.

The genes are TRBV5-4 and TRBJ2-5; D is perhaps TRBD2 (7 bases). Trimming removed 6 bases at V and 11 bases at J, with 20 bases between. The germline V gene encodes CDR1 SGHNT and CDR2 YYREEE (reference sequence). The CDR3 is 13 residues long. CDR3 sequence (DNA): TGTGCCAGCACCCTCCCGGGGGGCTTGGAGCAGTACTTC. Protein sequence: CASTLPGGLEQYF.

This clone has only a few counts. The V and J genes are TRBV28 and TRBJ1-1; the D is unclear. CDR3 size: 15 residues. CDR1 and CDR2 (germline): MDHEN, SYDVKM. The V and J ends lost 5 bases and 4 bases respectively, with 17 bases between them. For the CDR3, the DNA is TGTGCCAGCAGTCTTGACTCGACTGTCCCCACTGAAGCTTTCTTT. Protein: CASSLDSTVPTEAFF.

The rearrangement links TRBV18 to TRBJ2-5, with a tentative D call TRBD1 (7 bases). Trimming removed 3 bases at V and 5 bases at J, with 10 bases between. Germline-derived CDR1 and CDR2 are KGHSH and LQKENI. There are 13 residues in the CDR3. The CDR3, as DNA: TGTGCCAGCTCACCGGAGGGGGCTGAGACCCAGTACTTC. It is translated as CASSPEGAETQYF.

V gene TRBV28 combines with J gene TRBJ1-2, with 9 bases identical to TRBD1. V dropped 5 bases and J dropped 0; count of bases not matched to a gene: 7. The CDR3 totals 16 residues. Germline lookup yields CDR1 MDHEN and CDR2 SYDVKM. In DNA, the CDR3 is TGTGCCAGCAGTCCAGGACAGGGGTGGACTAACTATGGCTACACCTTC. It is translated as CASSPGQGWTNYGYTF.

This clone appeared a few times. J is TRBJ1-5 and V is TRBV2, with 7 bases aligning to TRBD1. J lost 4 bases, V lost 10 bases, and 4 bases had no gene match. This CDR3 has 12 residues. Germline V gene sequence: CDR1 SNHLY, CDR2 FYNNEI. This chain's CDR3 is CAIGQVNQPQHF. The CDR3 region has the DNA TGTGCCATCGGACAGGTGAATCAGCCCCAGCATTTT.

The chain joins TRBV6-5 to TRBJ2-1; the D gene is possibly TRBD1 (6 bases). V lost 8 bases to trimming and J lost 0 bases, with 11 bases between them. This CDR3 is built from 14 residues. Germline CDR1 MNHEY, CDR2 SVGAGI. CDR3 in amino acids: CASGTGLSYNEQFF. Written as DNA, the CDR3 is TGTGCCAGCGGTACAGGGCTCTCCTACAATGAGCAGTTCTTC.

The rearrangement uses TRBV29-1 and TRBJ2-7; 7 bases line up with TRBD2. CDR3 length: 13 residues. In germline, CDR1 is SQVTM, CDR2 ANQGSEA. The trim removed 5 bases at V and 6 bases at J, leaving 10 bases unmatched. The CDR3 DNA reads TGCAGCGTTCCGCGGGAGCCGGGCTTCGAGCAGTACTTC. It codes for CSVPREPGFEQYF.

DNA of the CDR3: TGTGCCAGTAAAGTGGAAGAGGGTTCACATTACGAGCAGTACTTC. Residues: CASKVEEGSHYEQYF. This sequence joins TRBV19 and TRBJ2-7, with D perhaps matching TRBD2 (5 bases). This CDR3 region has 15 residues. Germline V lookup: CDR1 LNHDA, CDR2 SQIVND (reference sequence). V was shortened by 7 bases and J by 4 bases, with 20 bases between the two germline ends.

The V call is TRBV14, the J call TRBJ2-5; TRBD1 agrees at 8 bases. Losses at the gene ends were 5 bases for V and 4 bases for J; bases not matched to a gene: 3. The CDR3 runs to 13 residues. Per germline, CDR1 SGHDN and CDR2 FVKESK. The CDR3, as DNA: TGTGCCAGCAGCTACAGGGGGAGAGAGACCCAGTACTTC. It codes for CASSYRGRETQYF. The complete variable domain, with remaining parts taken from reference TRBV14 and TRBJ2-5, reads EAGVTQFPSHSVIEKGQTVTLRCDPISGHDNLYWYRRVMGKEIKFLLHFVKESKQDESGMPNNRFLAERTGGTYSTLKVQPAELEDSGVYFCASSYRGRETQYFGPGTRLLVL.

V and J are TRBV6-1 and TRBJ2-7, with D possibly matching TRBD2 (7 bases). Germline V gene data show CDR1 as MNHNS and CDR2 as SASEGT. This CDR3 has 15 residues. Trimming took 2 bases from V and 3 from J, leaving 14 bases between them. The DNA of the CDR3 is TGTGCCAGCAGTGAAAAGGGGGGGGGCAGCTACGAGCAGTACTTC. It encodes CASSEKGGGSYEQYF.

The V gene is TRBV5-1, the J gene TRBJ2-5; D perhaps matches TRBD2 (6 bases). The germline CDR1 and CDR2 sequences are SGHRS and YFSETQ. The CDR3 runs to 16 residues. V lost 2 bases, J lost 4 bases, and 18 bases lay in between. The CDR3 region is CASSLLGLEGLETQYF. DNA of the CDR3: TGCGCCAGCAGCTTACTCGGATTGGAGGGCCTAGAGACCCAGTACTTC.

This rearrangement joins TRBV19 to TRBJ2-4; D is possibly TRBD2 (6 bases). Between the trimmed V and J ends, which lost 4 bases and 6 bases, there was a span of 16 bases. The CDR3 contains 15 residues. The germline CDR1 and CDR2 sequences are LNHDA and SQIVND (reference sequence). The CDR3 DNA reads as TGTGCCAGTAGTAAGAACGTTTGGGGGGTAAACATTCAGTACTTC. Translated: CASSKNVWGVNIQYF.

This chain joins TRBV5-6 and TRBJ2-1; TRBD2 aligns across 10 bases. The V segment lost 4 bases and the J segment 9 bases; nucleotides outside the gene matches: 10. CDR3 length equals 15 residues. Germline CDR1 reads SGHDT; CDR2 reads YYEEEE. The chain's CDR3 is CASSVGLAEGSEQFF. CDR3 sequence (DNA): TGTGCCAGCAGCGTAGGACTAGCGGAGGGTAGTGAGCAGTTCTTC.

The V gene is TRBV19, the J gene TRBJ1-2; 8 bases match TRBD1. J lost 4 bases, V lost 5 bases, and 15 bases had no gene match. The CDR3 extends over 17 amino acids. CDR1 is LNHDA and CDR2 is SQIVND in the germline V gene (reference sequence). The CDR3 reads CASSAGQVTLPSYGYTF. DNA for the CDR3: TGTGCCAGTAGTGCGGGACAGGTAACCCTCCCGAGCTATGGCTACACCTTC.

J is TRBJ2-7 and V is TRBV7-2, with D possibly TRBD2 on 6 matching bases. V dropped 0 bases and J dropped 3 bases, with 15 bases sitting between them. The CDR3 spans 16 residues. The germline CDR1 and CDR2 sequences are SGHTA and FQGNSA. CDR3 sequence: CASSLARGGKVYEQYF. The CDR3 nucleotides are TGTGCCAGCAGCTTAGCGCGCGGCGGGAAGGTCTACGAGCAGTACTTC.

The CDR3 is CASSLTGGGIQPQHF. The CDR3 nucleotides read TGCGCCAGCAGCCTGACAGGGGGCGGTATTCAGCCCCAGCATTTT. This chain links TRBV5-1 with TRBJ1-5; 10 bases are a match to TRBD1. This CDR3 region has 15 residues. Germline V gene data show CDR1 as SGHRS and CDR2 as YFSETQ. J lost 6 bases, V lost 4 bases, and 7 bases had no gene match.

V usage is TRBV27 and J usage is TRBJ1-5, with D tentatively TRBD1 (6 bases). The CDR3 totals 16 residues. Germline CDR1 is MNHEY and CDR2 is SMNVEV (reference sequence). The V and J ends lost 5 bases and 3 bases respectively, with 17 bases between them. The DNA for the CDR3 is TGTGCCAGCAGTCCATACACAGGGTTCGCCAATCAGCCCCAGCATTTT. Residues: CASSPYTGFANQPQHF.

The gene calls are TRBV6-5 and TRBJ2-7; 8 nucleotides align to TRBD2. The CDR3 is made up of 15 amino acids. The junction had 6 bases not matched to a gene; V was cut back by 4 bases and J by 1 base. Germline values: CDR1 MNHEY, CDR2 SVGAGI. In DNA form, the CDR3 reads TGTGCCAGCAGTTTTCGTAGCGGGACATCCTACGAGCAGTACTTC. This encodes CASSFRSGTSYEQYF.

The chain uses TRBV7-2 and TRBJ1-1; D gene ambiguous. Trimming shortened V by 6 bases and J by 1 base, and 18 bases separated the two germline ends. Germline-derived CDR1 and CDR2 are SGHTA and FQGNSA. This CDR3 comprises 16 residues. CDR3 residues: CASSTEGGWRNTEAFF. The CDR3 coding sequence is TGTGCCAGCAGTACCGAAGGCGGTTGGAGGAACACTGAAGCTTTCTTT.

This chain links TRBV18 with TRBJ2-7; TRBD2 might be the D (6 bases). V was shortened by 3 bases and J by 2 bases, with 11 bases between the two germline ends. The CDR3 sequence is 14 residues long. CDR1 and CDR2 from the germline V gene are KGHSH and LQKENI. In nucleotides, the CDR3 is TGTGCCAGCTCACCCAGGGACTCCACCTACGAGCAGTACTTC. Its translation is CASSPRDSTYEQYF.

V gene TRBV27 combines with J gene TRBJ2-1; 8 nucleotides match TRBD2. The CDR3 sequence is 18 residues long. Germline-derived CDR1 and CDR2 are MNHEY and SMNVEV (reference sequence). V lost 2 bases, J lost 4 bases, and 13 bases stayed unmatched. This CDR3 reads CASSLMGLVTSGYNEQFF. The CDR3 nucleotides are TGTGCCAGCAGTTTAATGGGACTAGTGACTAGTGGTTACAATGAGCAGTTCTTC.

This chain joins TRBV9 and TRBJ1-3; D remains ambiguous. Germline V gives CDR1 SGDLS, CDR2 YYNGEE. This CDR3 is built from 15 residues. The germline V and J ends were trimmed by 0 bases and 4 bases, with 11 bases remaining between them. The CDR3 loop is CASSVGVGEGNTIYF. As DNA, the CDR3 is TGTGCCAGCAGCGTAGGGGTCGGGGAAGGAAACACCATATATTTT.

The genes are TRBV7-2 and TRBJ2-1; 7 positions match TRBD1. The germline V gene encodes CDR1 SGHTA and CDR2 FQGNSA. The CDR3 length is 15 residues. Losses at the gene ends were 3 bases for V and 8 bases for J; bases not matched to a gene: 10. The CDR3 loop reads CASSFEQGYGHEQFF. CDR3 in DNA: TGTGCCAGCAGCTTCGAACAGGGGTATGGTCATGAGCAGTTCTTC. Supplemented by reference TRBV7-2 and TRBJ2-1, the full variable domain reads GAGVSQSPSNKVTEKGKDVELRCDPISGHTALYWYRQSLGQGLEFLIYFQGNSAPDKSGLPSDRFSAERTGGSVSTLTIQRTQQEDSAVYLCASSFEQGYGHEQFFGPGTRLTVL.

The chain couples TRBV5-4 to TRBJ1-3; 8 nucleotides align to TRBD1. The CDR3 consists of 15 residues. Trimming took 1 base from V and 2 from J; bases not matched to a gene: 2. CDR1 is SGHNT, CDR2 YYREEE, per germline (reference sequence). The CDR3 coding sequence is TGTGCCAGCAGCTTGCAGGGGGCGCCTGGAAACACCATATATTTT. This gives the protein CASSLQGAPGNTIYF.

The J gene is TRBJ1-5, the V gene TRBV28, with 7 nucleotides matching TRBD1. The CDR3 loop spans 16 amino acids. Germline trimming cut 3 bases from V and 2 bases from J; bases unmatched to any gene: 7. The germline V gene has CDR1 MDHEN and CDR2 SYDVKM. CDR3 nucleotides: TGTGCCAGCAGTTTCGAAGGGGGCGCGGGCAATCAGCCCCAGCATTTT. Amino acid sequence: CASSFEGGAGNQPQHF.

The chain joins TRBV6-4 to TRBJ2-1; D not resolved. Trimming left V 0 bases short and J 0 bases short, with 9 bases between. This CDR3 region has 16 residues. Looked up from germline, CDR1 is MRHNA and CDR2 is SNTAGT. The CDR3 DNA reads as TGTGCCAGCAGTGACTCCCGGTGGAGCTCCTACAATGAGCAGTTCTTC. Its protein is CASSDSRWSSYNEQFF.

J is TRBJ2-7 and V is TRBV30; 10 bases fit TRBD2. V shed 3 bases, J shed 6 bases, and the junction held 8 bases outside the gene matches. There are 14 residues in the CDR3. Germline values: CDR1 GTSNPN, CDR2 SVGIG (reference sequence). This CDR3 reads CAWSQGLAGVEQYF. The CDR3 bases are TGTGCCTGGAGCCAGGGGCTAGCGGGAGTCGAGCAGTACTTC.

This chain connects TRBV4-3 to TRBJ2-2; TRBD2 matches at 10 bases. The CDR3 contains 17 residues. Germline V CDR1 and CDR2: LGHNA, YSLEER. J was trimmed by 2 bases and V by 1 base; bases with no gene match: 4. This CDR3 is CASSQGGTSDNTGELFF. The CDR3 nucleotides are TGCGCCAGCAGCCAAGGAGGGACTAGCGATAACACCGGGGAGCTGTTTTTT.

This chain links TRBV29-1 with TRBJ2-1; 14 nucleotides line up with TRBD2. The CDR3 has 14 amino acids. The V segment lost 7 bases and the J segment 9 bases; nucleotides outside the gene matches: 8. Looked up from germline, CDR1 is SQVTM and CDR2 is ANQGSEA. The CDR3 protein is CSGTGTSGRSEQFF. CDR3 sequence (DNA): TGCAGCGGCACCGGGACTAGCGGGAGAAGTGAGCAGTTCTTC.

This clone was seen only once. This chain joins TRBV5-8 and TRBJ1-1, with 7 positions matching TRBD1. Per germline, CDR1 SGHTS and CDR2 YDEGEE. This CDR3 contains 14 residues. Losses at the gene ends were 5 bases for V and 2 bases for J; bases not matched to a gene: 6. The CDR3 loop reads CASRLRDSNTEAFF. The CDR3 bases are TGTGCCAGCAGGCTACGGGACAGCAACACTGAAGCTTTCTTT.